This T cell receptor (beta chain) was retrieved from a study of CD8+CD57+ T cells in acquired aplastic anemia. For the study at large: Healthy donor CD4+ cell samples had a mean of about 10.8 million reads. Study outcomes and limitations: Between the patient and control groups, CD8+ Simpson's diversity did not differ significantly. Patients and controls had in common 25 to 35 CD8+ CDR3 sequences.

In germline, CDR1 is SGHAT, CDR2 FQDESV (reference sequence). Losses at the gene ends were 4 bases for V and 4 bases for J; bases not matched to a gene: 17. This CDR3 is built from 19 residues. Using genomic DNA as the template, TCR beta VDJ and CDR3 profiling was carried out. One entry per CDR3 protein results from TCRdb running MiXCR on the reads. The data hold tens of thousands of distinct CDR3 sequences, with approximately 73% observed a single time. As to this clonotype: What it binds is unknown.

V is TRBV11-1 and J is TRBJ2-1; 9 nucleotides agree with TRBD2. The TCR originated in a human donor in good health, serving as a control. Sequencing was carried out using sorted CD4+, CD8+, or CD8+CD57+ T cells (not recorded which) from PBMCs. The CDR3 here is CASSSPSGAARHRYNEQFF. CDR3 coding DNA: TGTGCCAGCAGCTCGCCTAGCGGGGCGGCGAGGCATCGGTACAATGAGCAGTTCTTC. The full variable domain, rest sourced from reference TRBV11-1 and TRBJ2-1, is EAEVAQSPRYKITEKSQAVAFWCDPISGHATLYWYRQILGQGPELLVQFQDESVVDDSQLPKDRFSAERLKGVDSTLKIQPAELGDSAMYLCASSSPSGAARHRYNEQFFGPGTRLTVL.